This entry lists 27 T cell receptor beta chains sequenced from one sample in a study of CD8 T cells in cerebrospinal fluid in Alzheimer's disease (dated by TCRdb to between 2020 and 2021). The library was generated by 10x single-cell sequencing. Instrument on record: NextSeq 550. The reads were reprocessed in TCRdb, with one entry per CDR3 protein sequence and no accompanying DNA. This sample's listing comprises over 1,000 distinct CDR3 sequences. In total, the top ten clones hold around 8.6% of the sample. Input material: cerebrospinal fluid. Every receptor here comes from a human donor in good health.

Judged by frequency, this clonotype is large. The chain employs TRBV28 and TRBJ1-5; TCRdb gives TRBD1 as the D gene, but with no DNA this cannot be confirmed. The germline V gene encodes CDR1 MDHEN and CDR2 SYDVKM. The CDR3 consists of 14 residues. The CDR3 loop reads CASRLDGVNQPQHF.

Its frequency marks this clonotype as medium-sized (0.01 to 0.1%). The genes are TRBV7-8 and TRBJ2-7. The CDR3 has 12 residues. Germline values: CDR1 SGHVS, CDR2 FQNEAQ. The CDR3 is CASSLSDYEQYF.

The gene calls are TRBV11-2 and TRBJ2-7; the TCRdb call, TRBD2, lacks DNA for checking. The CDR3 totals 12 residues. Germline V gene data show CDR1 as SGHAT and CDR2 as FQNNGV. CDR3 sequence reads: CASRPDGGREYF.

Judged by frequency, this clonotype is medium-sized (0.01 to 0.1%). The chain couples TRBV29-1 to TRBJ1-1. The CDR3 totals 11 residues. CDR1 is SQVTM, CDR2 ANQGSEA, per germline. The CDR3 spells CSVDEATEAFF.

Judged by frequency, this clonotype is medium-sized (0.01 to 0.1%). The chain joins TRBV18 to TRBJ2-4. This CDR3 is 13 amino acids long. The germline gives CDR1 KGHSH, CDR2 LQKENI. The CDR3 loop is CASSPPSGRGQYF.

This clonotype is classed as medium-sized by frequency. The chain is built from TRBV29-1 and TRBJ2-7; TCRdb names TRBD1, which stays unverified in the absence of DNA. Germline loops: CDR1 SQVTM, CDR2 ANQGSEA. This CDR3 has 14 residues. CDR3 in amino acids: CSAAGGRGPYEQYF.

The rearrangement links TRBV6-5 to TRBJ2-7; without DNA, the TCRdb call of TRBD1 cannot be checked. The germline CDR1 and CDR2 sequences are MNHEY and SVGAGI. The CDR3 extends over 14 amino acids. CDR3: CASSSGQGAYEQYF.

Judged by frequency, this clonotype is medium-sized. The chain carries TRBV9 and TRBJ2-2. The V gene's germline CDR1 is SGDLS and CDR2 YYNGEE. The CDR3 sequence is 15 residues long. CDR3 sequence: CASSLDYANTGELFF.

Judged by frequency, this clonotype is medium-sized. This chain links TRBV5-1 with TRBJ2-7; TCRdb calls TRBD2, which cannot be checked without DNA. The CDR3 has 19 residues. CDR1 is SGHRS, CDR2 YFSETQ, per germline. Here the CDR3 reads CASSSPAGRAQKDSYEQYF. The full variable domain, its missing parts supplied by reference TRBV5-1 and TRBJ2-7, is KAGVTQTPRYLIKTRGQQVTLSCSPISGHRSVSWYQQTPGQGLQFLFEYFSETQRNKGNFPGRFSGRQFSNSRSEMNVSTLELGDSALYLCASSSPAGRAQKDSYEQYFGPGTRLTVT.

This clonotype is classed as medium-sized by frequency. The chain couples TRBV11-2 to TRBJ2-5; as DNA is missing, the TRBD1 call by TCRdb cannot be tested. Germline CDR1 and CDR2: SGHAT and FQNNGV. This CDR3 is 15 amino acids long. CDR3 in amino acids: CASSPRTGLQETQYF.

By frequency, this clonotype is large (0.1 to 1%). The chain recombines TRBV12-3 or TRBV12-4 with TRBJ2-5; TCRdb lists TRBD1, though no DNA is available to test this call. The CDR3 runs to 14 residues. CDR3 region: CASSPGQQQETQYF.

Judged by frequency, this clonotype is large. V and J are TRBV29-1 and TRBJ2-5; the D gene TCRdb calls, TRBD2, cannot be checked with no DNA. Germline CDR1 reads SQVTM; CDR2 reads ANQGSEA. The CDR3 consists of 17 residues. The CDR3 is CSAIPAGGIRRQETQYF. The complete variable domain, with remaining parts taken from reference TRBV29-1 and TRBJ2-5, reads SAVISQKPSRDICQRGTSLTIQCQVDSQVTMMFWYRQQPGQSLTLIATANQGSEATYESGFVIDKFPISRPNLTFSTLTVSNMSPEDSSIYLCSAIPAGGIRRQETQYFGPGTRLLVL.

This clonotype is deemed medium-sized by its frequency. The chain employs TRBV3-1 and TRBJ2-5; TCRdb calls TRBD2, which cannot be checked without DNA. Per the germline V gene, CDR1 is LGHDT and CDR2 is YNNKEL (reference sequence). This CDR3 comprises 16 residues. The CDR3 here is CASSQGGSGRRETQYF.

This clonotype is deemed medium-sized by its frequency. This CDR3 reads CASSEVVLLGTGELFF. V gene TRBV6-1 combines with J gene TRBJ2-2; the TRBD1 assignment by TCRdb is unverifiable without DNA. This CDR3 spans 16 amino acids. The V gene's germline CDR1 is MNHNS and CDR2 SASEGT.

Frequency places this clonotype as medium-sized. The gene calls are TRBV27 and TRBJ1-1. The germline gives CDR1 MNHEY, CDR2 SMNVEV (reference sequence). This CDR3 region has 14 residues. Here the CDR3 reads CASSFAGRPSLAFF.

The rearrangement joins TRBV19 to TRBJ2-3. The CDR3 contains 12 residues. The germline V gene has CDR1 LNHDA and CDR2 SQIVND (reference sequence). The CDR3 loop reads CASSSITDTQYF.

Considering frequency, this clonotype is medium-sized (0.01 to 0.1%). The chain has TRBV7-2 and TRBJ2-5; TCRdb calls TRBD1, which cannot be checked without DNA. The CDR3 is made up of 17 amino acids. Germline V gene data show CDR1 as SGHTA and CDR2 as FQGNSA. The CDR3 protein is CASSIRSGLGVGETQYF. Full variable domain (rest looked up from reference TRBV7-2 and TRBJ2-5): GAGVSQSPSNKVTEKGKDVELRCDPISGHTALYWYRQSLGQGLEFLIYFQGNSAPDKSGLPSDRFSAERTGGSVSTLTIQRTQQEDSAVYLCASSIRSGLGVGETQYFGPGTRLLVL.

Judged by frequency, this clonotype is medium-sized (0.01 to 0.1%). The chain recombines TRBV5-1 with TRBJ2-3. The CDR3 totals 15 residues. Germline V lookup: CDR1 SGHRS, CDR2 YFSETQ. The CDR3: CASSPDVGSTDTQYF.

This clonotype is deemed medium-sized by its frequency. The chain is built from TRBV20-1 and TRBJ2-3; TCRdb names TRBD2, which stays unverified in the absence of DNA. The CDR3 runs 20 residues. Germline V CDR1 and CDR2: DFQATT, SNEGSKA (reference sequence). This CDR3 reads CSARDLLGLAGGPGTDTQYF.

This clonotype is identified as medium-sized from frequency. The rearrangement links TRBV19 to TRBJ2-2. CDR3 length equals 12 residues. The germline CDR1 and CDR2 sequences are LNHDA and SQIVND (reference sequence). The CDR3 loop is CASSKWTGELFF.

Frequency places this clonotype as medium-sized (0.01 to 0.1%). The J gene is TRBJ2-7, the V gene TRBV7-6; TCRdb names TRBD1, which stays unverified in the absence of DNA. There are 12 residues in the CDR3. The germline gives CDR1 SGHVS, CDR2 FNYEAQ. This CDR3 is CASSKTGREQYF.

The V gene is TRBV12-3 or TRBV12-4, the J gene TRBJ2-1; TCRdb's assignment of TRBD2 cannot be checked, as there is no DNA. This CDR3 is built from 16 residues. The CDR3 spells CASSGVLAGGPDEQFF.

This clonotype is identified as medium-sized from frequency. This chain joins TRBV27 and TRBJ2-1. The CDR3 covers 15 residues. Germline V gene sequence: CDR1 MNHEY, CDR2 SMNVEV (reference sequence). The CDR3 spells CASSGSESSYNEQFF.

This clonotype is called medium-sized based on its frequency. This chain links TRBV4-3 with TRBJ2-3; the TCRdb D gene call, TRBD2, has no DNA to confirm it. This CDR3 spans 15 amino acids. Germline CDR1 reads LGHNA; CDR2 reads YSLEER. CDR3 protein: CASSYTSGRTDTQYF.

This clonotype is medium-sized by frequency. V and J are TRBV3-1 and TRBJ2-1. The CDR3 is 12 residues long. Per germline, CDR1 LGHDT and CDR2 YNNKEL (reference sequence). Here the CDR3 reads CASSQMGNEQFF.

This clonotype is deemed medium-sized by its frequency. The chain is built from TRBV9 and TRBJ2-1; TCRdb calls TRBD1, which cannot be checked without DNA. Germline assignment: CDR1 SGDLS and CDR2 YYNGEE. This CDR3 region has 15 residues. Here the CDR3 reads CASSRDAGTYNEQFF.

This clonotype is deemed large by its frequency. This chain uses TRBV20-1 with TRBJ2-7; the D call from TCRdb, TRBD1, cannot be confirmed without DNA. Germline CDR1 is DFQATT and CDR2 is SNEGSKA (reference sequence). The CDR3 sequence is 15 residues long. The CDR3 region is CSAVTVDRPSYEQYF.